Listed here is a single T cell receptor (beta chain). The antigen is undetermined. This CDR3 has 14 residues. V gave up 3 bases and J gave up 6 bases, with 15 bases separating them. Germline lookup yields CDR1 ENHRY and CDR2 SYGVKD. The data derive from a study of cytomegalovirus exposure and HLA in healthy donors. General study findings and limits: Reports showed the classifier diagnosing cytomegalovirus status with high specificity and sensitivity. TRBV6-2, TRBV6-3 and some other V segments were excluded as indistinguishable. An assumption of roughly uniform sequencing depth across donors underlay the presence/absence analyses.

PCR amplification relied on 60 Vbeta primers (plus 13 Jbeta primers). The table came from immunoSEQ multiplex PCR; TCRdb's copy has only in-frame clones and leaves some out. The sample has 150,000 to 160,000 clones, 80% seen once. The V and J genes are TRBV10-3 and TRBJ2-7; unclear D gene. This receptor was identified in a woman in her thirties or forties in good health and CMV-seropositive. What was sequenced was PBMCs. CDR3 amino acids: CAISEGGSLPEQYF. CDR3 coding DNA: TGTGCCATCAGTGAAGGCGGCTCGCTCCCCGAGCAGTACTTC.